These T cell receptor beta chains were read from a single sample in a study of T cell responses to AZD1222 COVID-19 vaccine. Clones were sequenced by immunoSEQ multiplex PCR, and TCRdb holds only the in-frame ones, with some missing. The data contain 75,000 to 100,000 clones, approximately 81% of them seen just once; the ten biggest clones take up 10% to 15%. The sequencing used peripheral blood, collected on day 0 of AZD1222 vaccination. The receptors come from an adult in good health. The CDR3 runs from the conserved cysteine through the conserved F or W. Each record gives: V gene, D gene, J gene, clone size, CDR3 DNA, CDR3 protein. A D gene is named only where the DNA matches it firmly. Only some rows state a clone size, as once, few, many or a class for expanded clones.

TRBV5-1	TRBD2	TRBJ2-3	NA	TGCGCCAGCAGCTTGGCCGGGAGCCGGACTAGAGGCACAGATACGCAGTATTTT	CASSLAGSRTRGTDTQYF
TRBV10-3	NA	TRBJ2-1	once	TGTGCCATCAGTGAATTAACAGGGAGGTTGGGCAATGAGCAGTTCTTC	CAISELTGRLGNEQFF
TRBV28	TRBD1	TRBJ1-5	NA	TGTGCCAGCAGTTCCGGACAGGGGGATCAGCCCCAGCATTTT	CASSSGQGDQPQHF
TRBV10-3	TRBD1	TRBJ1-1	NA	TGTGCCATCAGTGAGAGGACAGGGGGTCAGGACACTGAAGCTTTCTTT	CAISERTGGQDTEAFF
TRBV4-3	NA	TRBJ2-3	NA	TGCGCCAGCAGCCAAGAGCCCGGCCCCAGCACAGATACGCAGTATTTT	CASSQEPGPSTDTQYF
TRBV28	TRBD1	TRBJ1-2	NA	TGTGCCAGCAACACCCCGGACAGGGGTGCTCCGGGTGGCTACACCTTC	CASNTPDRGAPGGYTF
TRBV27	NA	TRBJ1-2	few	TGTGCCAGCAGTTTTACGGGGAATGGCGGCTACACCTTC	CASSFTGNGGYTF
TRBV5-6	NA	TRBJ1-2	NA	TGTGCCAGCAGCTTGAGGGGATCCTATGGCTACACCTTC	CASSLRGSYGYTF
TRBV19	NA	TRBJ2-4	NA	TGTGCCAGTAGTATAGGCACCCAGGGAGACATTCAGTACTTC	CASSIGTQGDIQYF
TRBV7-2	TRBD1	TRBJ1-6	NA	TGTGCCAGCAGATTCACGGACAGGGCTTCACCCCTCCACTTT	CASRFTDRASPLHF
TRBV27	NA	TRBJ1-2	NA	TGTGCCAGCAGTCCCCAGGGGATCTATGGCTACACCTTC	CASSPQGIYGYTF
TRBV11-2	NA	TRBJ1-1	NA	TGTGCCAGCAGCTGGCTGGGGGGTGGGAACACTGAAGCTTTCTTT	CASSWLGGGNTEAFF
TRBV7-3	TRBD2	TRBJ2-2	NA	TGTGCCAGCTCCCGGACTAGCGGGGGATCGGGGACCGGGGAGCTGTTTTTT	CASSRTSGGSGTGELFF
TRBV30	NA	TRBJ2-7	NA	TGTGCCTGGAGTTGGGGCCACGAGCAGTACTTC	CAWSWGHEQYF
TRBV28	NA	TRBJ2-1	NA	TGTGCCAGCAGCTTCCTCGGGGAATACAATGAGCAGTTCTTC	CASSFLGEYNEQFF
TRBV19	NA	TRBJ1-6	few	TGTGCCAGTAGTATTGGCGAGGGATCACCCCTCCACTTT	CASSIGEGSPLHF
TRBV28	NA	TRBJ2-5	once	TGTGCCAGCAGTTCCGGGTTAGGAGGGCAAGAGACCCAGTACTTC	CASSSGLGGQETQYF
TRBV5-4	TRBD1	TRBJ2-7	NA	TGTGCCAGCAGCTTGGCACAGGGGATCGGCTACGAGCAGTACTTC	CASSLAQGIGYEQYF
TRBV4-3	NA	TRBJ1-6	NA	TGCGCCAGCAGCCAAGAGGGACCGATAATCTATAATTCACCCCTCCACTTT	CASSQEGPIIYNSPLHF
TRBV12-3/TRBV12-4	NA	TRBJ2-7	few	TGTGCCAGCAGGTCGGACACCTACGAGCAGTACTTC	CASRSDTYEQYF
TRBV21-1	NA	TRBJ1-4	NA	TGTGCCAGCGCCCCGACAGGGGCGGGGGAAAAACTGTTTTTT	CASAPTGAGEKLFF
TRBV15	TRBD1	TRBJ2-7	NA	TGTGCCACCAGCAGTTGGGACAGACCCCTTAGCTCCTACGAGCAGTACTTC	CATSSWDRPLSSYEQYF
TRBV6-5	NA	TRBJ1-1	NA	TGTGCCAGCAGTTTAATCAGGGTCGGGGACACTGAAGCTTTCTTT	CASSLIRVGDTEAFF
TRBV3-1/TRBV3-2	NA	TRBJ2-7	NA	TGTGCCAGCAGCCAACCATGGCACAGGGGGGGATCCTACGAGCAGTACTTC	CASSQPWHRGGSYEQYF
TRBV28	NA	TRBJ1-6	once	TGTGCCAGCATCCAAGGGGGGGGGTTCTCCTATAATTCACCCCTCCACTTT	CASIQGGGFSYNSPLHF
TRBV7-9	TRBD1	TRBJ1-2	NA	TGTGCCAGCAGCTCTATCCGAGGACAGGGGAGAAGAGGCTACACCTTC	CASSSIRGQGRRGYTF
TRBV12-5	NA	TRBJ1-2	NA	TGTGCTAGTGGTAGAATGGACTATGGCTACACCTTC	CASGRMDYGYTF
TRBV5-4	NA	TRBJ2-5	NA	TGTGCCAGCAGCTTGGTAGAGCAAGAGACCCAGTACTTC	CASSLVEQETQYF
TRBV27	NA	TRBJ1-1	NA	TGTGCCACCGTCTCTATGAACACTGAAGCTTTCTTT	CATVSMNTEAFF
TRBV12-1	NA	TRBJ1-5	NA	TGTGCCAGCAGCCCGGGGCCCCAGCATTTT	CASSPGPQHF
TRBV28	NA	TRBJ1-2	NA	TGTGCCAGCAGTAACCAGGGGACCTATGGCTACACCTTC	CASSNQGTYGYTF
TRBV27	NA	TRBJ1-6	NA	TGTGCCAGCAGTTCATGGGGGACTTCTCGCTCCTATAATTCACCCCTCCACTTT	CASSSWGTSRSYNSPLHF
TRBV11-1	TRBD1	TRBJ1-5	NA	TGTGCCAGCAGCCCCGGGACAGGGGAGGGTCAGCCCCAGCATTTT	CASSPGTGEGQPQHF
TRBV4-3	NA	TRBJ1-6	NA	TGCGCCAGCAGCCAAGAGAAGTGGGGATCACCCCTCCACTTT	CASSQEKWGSPLHF
TRBV4-1	TRBD1	TRBJ1-2	NA	TGCGCCAGCAGCGATGGGACAGGGGGGAACTATGGCTACACCTTC	CASSDGTGGNYGYTF
TRBV10-3	TRBD1	TRBJ2-7	NA	TGTGCCATCAGTGAGCCTTACAGGGGGCGCGGAGACGAGCAGTACTTC	CAISEPYRGRGDEQYF
TRBV5-1	NA	TRBJ2-3	NA	TGCGCCAGCCGGCGGGGTGGGGCCGGCACAGATACGCAGTATTTT	CASRRGGAGTDTQYF
TRBV12-3/TRBV12-4	NA	TRBJ1-1	NA	TGTGCCAGCCAACCCGGGAACACTGAAGCTTTCTTT	CASQPGNTEAFF
TRBV13	NA	TRBJ1-3	NA	TGTGCCAGCAGCCCCAGGGTCGGAAACACCATATATTTT	CASSPRVGNTIYF
TRBV5-4	TRBD1	TRBJ1-2	NA	TGTGCCAGCAGCGGGGGACAGCGCCTTTATGACTATGGCTACACCTTC	CASSGGQRLYDYGYTF
TRBV19	NA	TRBJ1-2	NA	TGTGCCAGTAGTCTGGGGGGGGTTTATGGCTACACCTTC	CASSLGGVYGYTF
TRBV10-3	NA	TRBJ1-1	NA	TGTGCCATCAGTGAGTCCTCAGCGAACACTGAAGCTTTCTTT	CAISESSANTEAFF
TRBV6-1	NA	TRBJ1-2	NA	TGTGCCAGCAGTGAAAGTTACGGGGACTATGGCTACACCTTC	CASSESYGDYGYTF
TRBV15	NA	TRBJ1-4	NA	TGTGCCACCAGCAGAGTAGGGGTCGAAAAACTGTTTTTT	CATSRVGVEKLFF
TRBV28	NA	TRBJ2-7	few	TGTGCCAGCAGGGGGATGGGATCCTACGAGCAGTACTTC	CASRGMGSYEQYF
TRBV6-6	NA	TRBJ2-7	NA	TGTGCCAGCAGTTACGTCCAACCTAGATCCTACGAGCAGTACTTC	CASSYVQPRSYEQYF
TRBV12-5	NA	TRBJ1-2	NA	TGTGCTAGCCAACCCGGTGGCAGACTTCTCTATGGCTACACCTTC	CASQPGGRLLYGYTF
TRBV6-5	TRBD2	TRBJ2-1	NA	TGTGCCAGCACTTCGGGGGGGCAACTACCGTTCTTC	CASTSGGQLPFF
TRBV30	NA	TRBJ2-1	NA	TGTGCCTGGAGTTCCACAGGTTCATCCTACAATGAGCAGTTCTTC	CAWSSTGSSYNEQFF